This TCR beta chain was captured by sequencing in a study of blood T cell repertoires in COVID-19. The wider study: The United States, Italy and Spain supplied acute and convalescent COVID-19 samples.

In the original workflow: Nucleated cell counts were estimated from reference gene primer amplification. Sequencing used immunoSEQ multiplex PCR; TCRdb keeps in-frame clones, though not all of them. The V and J calls and clone size are taken from that table; D and trimming were inferred from the DNA. Among about 110,000 clones, 70% to 90% were seen once, and the ten largest hold around 1.1%. This CDR3 contains 14 residues. Losses at the gene ends were 6 bases for V and 1 base for J; bases not matched to a gene: 7. In germline, CDR1 is SQVTM, CDR2 ANQGSEA. V gene TRBV29-1 combines with J gene TRBJ1-2; 8 bases line up with TRBD1. The source material was peripheral blood. The TCR originated in a human donor in a cohort sampled during active COVID-19. CDR3 in amino acids: CSVGDRRSNYGYTF. CDR3 coding DNA: TGCAGCGTGGGGGACAGGCGAAGTAACTATGGCTACACCTTC.